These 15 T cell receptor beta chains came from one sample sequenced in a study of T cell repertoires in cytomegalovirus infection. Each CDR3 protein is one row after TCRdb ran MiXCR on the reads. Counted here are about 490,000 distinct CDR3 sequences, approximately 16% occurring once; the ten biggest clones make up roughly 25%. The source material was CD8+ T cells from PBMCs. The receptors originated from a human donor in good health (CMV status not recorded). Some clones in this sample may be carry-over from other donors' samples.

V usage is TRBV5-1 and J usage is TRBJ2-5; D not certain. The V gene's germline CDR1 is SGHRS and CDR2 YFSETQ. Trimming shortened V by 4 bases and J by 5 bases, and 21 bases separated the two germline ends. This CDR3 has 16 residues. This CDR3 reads CASSQNSPTLIETQYF. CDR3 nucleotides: TGCGCCAGCAGCCAAAATTCACCTACGTTGATTGAGACCCAGTACTTC.

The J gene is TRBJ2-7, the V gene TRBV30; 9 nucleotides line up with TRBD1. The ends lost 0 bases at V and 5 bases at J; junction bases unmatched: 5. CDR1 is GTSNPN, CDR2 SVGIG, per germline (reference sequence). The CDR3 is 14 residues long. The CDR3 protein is CAWSVGDRAHEQYF. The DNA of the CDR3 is TGTGCCTGGAGTGTAGGGGACAGGGCCCACGAGCAGTACTTC.

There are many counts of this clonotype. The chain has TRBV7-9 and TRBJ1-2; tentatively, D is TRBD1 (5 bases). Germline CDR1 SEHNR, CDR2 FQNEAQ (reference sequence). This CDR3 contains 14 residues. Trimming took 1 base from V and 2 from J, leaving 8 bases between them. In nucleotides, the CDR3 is TGTGCCAGCAGCTTAGGACAGCTAAACTATGGCTACACCTTC. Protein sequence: CASSLGQLNYGYTF.

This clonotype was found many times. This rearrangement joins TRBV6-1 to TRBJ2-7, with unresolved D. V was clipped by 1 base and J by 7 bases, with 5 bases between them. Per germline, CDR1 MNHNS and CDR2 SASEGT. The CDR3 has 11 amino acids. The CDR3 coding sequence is TGTGCCAGCAGTGAAGTCTGGGAGCAGTACTTC. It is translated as CASSEVWEQYF.

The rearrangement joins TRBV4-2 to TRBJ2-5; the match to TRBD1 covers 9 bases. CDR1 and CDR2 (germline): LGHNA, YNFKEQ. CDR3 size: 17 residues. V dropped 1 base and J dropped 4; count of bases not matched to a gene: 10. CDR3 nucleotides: TGTGCCAGCAGCCAAGCCGCAGACAGGGGGACGAGAGAGACCCAGTACTTC. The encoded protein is CASSQAADRGTRETQYF.

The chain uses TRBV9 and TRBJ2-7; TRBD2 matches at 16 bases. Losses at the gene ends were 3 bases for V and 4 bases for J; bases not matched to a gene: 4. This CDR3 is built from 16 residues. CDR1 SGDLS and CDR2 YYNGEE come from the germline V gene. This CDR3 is CASSAGTSGRGYEQYF. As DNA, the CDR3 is TGTGCCAGCAGCGCCGGGACTAGCGGGAGGGGTTACGAGCAGTACTTC.

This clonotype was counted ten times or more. The CDR3 DNA is TGTGCTAGTGGTGGGTCGGGACAGGGAAACACTGAAGCTTTCTTT. The encoded protein is CASGGSGQGNTEAFF. The V and J genes are TRBV12-5 and TRBJ1-1, with 9 bases that match TRBD1. The CDR3 covers 15 residues. Per germline, CDR1 LGHNT and CDR2 FRNRAP. Trimming took 5 bases from V and 2 from J; bases not matched to a gene: 6.

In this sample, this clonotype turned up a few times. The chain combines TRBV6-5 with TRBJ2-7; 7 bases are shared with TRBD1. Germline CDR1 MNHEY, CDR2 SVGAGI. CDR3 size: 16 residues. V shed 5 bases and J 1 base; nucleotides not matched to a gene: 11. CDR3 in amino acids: CASSLRGQKISYEQYF. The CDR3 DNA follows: TGTGCCAGCAGTCTCCGGGGACAGAAGATTTCCTACGAGCAGTACTTC.

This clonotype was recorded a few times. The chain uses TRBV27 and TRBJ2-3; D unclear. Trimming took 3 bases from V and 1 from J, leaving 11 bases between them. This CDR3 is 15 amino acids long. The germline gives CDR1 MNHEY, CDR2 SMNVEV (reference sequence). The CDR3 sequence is CASSLVRSGTDTQYF. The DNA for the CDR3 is TGTGCCAGCAGTTTGGTCCGGAGTGGCACAGATACGCAGTATTTT.

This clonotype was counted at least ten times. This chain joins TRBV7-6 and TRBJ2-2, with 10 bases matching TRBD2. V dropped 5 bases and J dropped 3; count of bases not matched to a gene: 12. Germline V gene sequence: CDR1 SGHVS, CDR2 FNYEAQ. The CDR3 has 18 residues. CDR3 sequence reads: CASSQTASGREDTGELFF. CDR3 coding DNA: TGTGCCAGCAGCCAAACGGCCAGCGGGAGGGAGGACACCGGGGAGCTGTTTTTT.

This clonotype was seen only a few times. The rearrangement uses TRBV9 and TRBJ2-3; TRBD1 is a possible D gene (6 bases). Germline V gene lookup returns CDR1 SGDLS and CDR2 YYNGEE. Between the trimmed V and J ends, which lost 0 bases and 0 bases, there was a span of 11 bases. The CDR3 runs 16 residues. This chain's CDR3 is CASSVEGVSSTDTQYF. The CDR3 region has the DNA TGTGCCAGCAGCGTAGAGGGGGTTAGTAGCACAGATACGCAGTATTTT. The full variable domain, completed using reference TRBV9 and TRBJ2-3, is DSGVTQTPKHLITATGQRVTLRCSPRSGDLSVYWYQQSLDQGLQFLIQYYNGEERAKGNILERFSAQQFPDLHSELNLSSLELGDSALYFCASSVEGVSSTDTQYFGPGTRLTVL.

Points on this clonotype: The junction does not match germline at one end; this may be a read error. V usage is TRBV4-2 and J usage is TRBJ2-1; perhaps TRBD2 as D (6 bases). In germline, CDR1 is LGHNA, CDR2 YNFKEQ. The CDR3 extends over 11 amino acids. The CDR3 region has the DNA TGTTCCAGCAGCCTCGGGGGTGAGCAGTTCTTC. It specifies CSSSLGGEQFF.

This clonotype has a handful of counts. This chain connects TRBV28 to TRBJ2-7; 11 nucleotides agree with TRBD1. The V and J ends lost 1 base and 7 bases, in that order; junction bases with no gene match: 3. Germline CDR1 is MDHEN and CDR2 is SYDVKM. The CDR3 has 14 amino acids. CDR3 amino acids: CASSLLGTGGEQYF. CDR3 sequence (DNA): TGTGCCAGCAGTTTATTGGGGACAGGGGGTGAGCAGTACTTC.

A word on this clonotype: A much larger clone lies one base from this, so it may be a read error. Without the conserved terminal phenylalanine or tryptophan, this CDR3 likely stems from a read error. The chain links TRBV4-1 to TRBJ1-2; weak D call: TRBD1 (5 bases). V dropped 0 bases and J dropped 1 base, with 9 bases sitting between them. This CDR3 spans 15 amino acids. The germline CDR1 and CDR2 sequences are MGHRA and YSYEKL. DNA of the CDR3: TGCGCCAGCAGCCAAGATAAACAGGTTAACTATGGCTACACCTTA. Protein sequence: CASSQDKQVNYGYTL.

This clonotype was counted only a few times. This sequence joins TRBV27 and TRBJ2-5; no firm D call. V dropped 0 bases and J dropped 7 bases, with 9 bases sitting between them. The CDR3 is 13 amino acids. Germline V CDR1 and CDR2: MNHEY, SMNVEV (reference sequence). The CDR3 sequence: CASSLSSSGTQYF. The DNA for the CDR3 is TGTGCCAGCAGTTTATCCAGCAGTGGGACCCAGTACTTC.